The 18 T cell receptor beta chains below all came from one sample that was sequenced in a study of CD8+CD57+ T cells in acquired aplastic anemia. Before being chosen for sequencing, patients had shown CD8+CD57+ cell expansion by flow cytometry. TCR beta VDJ and CDR3 profiles were obtained from a genomic DNA template. TCRdb re-analysed the reads in MiXCR, keeping a single row per CDR3 protein. The sample contains about 150,000 distinct CDR3 sequences, just over 50% of which appear only once. Sequencing was performed on sorted CD4+, CD8+, or CD8+CD57+ T cells (not recorded which) from PBMCs. These receptors all come from a human donor with aplastic anemia.

This chain links TRBV20-1 with TRBJ2-1; a weak D match, TRBD2 (6 bases). Per the germline V gene, CDR1 is DFQATT and CDR2 is SNEGSKA (reference sequence). V was trimmed by 6 bases and J by 3 bases, leaving 15 bases between them. The CDR3 is made up of 14 amino acids. CDR3 sequence: CSATRDSHYNEQFF. The CDR3 DNA follows: TGCAGTGCCACCCGGGACTCCCACTACAATGAGCAGTTCTTC.

This clonotype came up many times. The chain has TRBV9 and TRBJ1-4; possible D gene TRBD1, 6 bases. V lost 0 bases, J lost 7 bases, and 10 bases lay in between. The CDR3 consists of 14 residues. Germline CDR1 SGDLS, CDR2 YYNGEE. The DNA of the CDR3 is TGTGCCAGCAGCGTAGCCGGGGGCGGTGAAAAACTGTTTTTT. Protein: CASSVAGGGEKLFF.

The sample holds many counts of this clonotype. The chain employs TRBV11-1 and TRBJ2-1, with 11 bases identical to TRBD2. The germline V gene encodes CDR1 SGHAT and CDR2 FQDESV (reference sequence). After removal of 5 bases from V and 9 bases from J, the junction contained 12 bases not matched to a gene. CDR3 length equals 16 residues. CDR3 protein: CASSEPPGLAAGEQFF. For the CDR3, the DNA is TGTGCCAGCAGCGAACCACCGGGACTAGCGGCAGGTGAGCAGTTCTTC.

This clonotype was counted many times. The genes are TRBV6-5 and TRBJ2-7, with D hard to call. The V gene's germline CDR1 is MNHEY and CDR2 SVGAGI. There are 12 residues in the CDR3. Trimming shortened V by 2 bases and J by 2 bases, and 4 bases separated the two germline ends. Written as DNA, the CDR3 is TGTGCCAGCAGTTACGGGCCCTACGAGCAGTACTTC. Encoded protein: CASSYGPYEQYF.

The J gene is TRBJ1-5, the V gene TRBV7-9; D uncertain. CDR3 length equals 14 residues. Germline CDR1 SEHNR, CDR2 FQNEAQ (reference sequence). V shed 5 bases and J shed 2 bases, with 10 bases lying between them. CDR3 bases: TGTGCCAGCAGCCCCGTAGGCGGCAATCAGCCCCAGCATTTT. Its translation: CASSPVGGNQPQHF.

This clonotype was seen at least ten times. DNA for the CDR3: TGTGCCACCAGAAGGGGGACTAGCAGACAATACGAGCAGTACTTC. Amino acid sequence: CATRRGTSRQYEQYF. The rearrangement uses TRBV15 and TRBJ2-7; 9 nucleotides match TRBD2. The J segment lost 4 bases and the V segment lost 6 bases, leaving 10 bases of the junction unmatched. The V gene's germline CDR1 is LNHNV and CDR2 YYDKDF (reference sequence). The CDR3 is made up of 15 amino acids.

The rearrangement joins TRBV15 to TRBJ1-2, with no clear D. The CDR3 length is 12 residues. Trimming pared 0 bases from V and 10 bases from J, leaving 9 bases between. Germline loops: CDR1 LNHNV, CDR2 YYDKDF (reference sequence). This CDR3 reads CATSRDSRDYTF. In DNA, the CDR3 is TGTGCCACCAGCAGAGATAGCCGAGACTACACCTTC.

The table lists this clonotype with many counts. The chain has TRBV6-1 and TRBJ2-1; tentative D call: TRBD1 (5 bases). The CDR3 is 14 residues long. Trimming left V 2 bases short and J 6 bases short, with 11 bases between. Germline CDR1 reads MNHNS; CDR2 reads SASEGT. CDR3 residues: CASSERRVLNEQFF. In DNA, the CDR3 is TGTGCCAGCAGTGAACGCAGGGTCCTCAATGAGCAGTTCTTC.

Only a few counts were recorded for this clonotype. The chain's CDR3 is CSVRDRDGSPLHF. The CDR3 bases are TGCAGTGTTCGGGACAGGGACGGATCACCCCTCCACTTT. V gene TRBV20-1 combines with J gene TRBJ1-6; 9 positions match TRBD1. CDR1 DFQATT and CDR2 SNEGSKA come from the germline V gene (reference sequence). This CDR3 contains 13 residues. With 7 bases clipped from V and 10 bases from J, the junction kept 8 bases outside the gene matches.

This clonotype has just a few counts. The J gene is TRBJ2-7, the V gene TRBV29-1; D is perhaps TRBD2 (6 bases). V lost 3 bases and J 4 bases, leaving 10 bases between the germline ends. The CDR3 length is 12 residues. CDR1 is SQVTM, CDR2 ANQGSEA, per germline. CDR3: CSVEEGTYEQYF. CDR3 sequence (DNA): TGCAGCGTTGAGGAGGGGACGTACGAGCAGTACTTC.

This clonotype showed up many times. The rearrangement uses TRBV11-2 and TRBJ1-6; D is perhaps TRBD1 (6 bases). This CDR3 has 14 residues. Germline V CDR1 and CDR2: SGHAT, FQNNGV. Trimming left V 2 bases short and J 6 bases short, with 8 bases between. The CDR3 protein is CASSLTGLNSPLHF. DNA for the CDR3: TGTGCCAGCAGCTTAACAGGGCTTAATTCACCCCTCCACTTT.

This clonotype has ten or more counts. The chain links TRBV6-1 to TRBJ2-3; no clear D gene. CDR1 MNHNS and CDR2 SASEGT come from the germline V gene. This CDR3 region has 14 residues. Trimming took 7 bases from V and 0 from J, leaving 11 bases between them. The CDR3 protein is CASIDTASTDTQYF. The CDR3 nucleotides are TGTGCCAGCATAGACACCGCTAGCACAGATACGCAGTATTTT.

In its sample, this clonotype was seen a few times. The chain employs TRBV29-1 and TRBJ2-7, with a weak D call TRBD2 (6 bases). CDR1 and CDR2 (germline): SQVTM, ANQGSEA. The CDR3 has 13 amino acids. The V and J ends lost 5 bases and 2 bases respectively, with 13 bases between them. The CDR3 nucleotides read TGCAGCGTTCGTGGAGGGGAAGCCTACGAGCAGTACTTC. Protein: CSVRGGEAYEQYF.

This chain uses TRBV20-1 with TRBJ2-7; TRBD2 aligns across 9 bases. The CDR3 has 15 residues. The V gene's germline CDR1 is DFQATT and CDR2 SNEGSKA (reference sequence). The trim removed 5 bases at V and 5 bases at J, leaving 13 bases unmatched. Here the CDR3 reads CSAQILAGGQDEQYF. CDR3 coding DNA: TGCAGTGCTCAAATCCTCGCGGGAGGGCAGGACGAGCAGTACTTC.

This clonotype has only one observation. The chain joins TRBV6-6 to TRBJ2-1; D is unresolved. The CDR3 has 8 amino acids. V was cut by 5 bases and J by 15 bases, with 5 bases left in between. Germline V gene data show CDR1 as MNHNY and CDR2 as SVGAGI (reference sequence). The CDR3 reads CASSRRFF. CDR3 sequence (DNA): TGTGCCAGCAGTCGTAGGTTCTTC.

Of note for this clonotype: Given a much more abundant clone one base away, this may be a read error. The chain carries TRBV11-1 and TRBJ1-1; 8 nucleotides line up with TRBD1. The CDR3 has 17 residues. Germline V gene sequence: CDR1 SGHAT, CDR2 FQDESV (reference sequence). In DNA form, the CDR3 reads TGTGCCGGCAGCTTCACAGGGGGTGGGCACATGAACACTGAAGCTTTCTTT. Its translation: CAGSFTGGGHMNTEAFF.

The rearrangement uses TRBV24-1 and TRBJ2-1; unclear D gene. Germline CDR1 and CDR2: KGHDR and SFDVKD. The V end was cut by 2 bases, the J end by 8 bases, with 12 bases between. The CDR3 length is 14 residues. The CDR3 region is CATSDSQVVDEQFF. CDR3 nucleotides: TGTGCCACCAGTGATTCCCAAGTAGTTGATGAGCAGTTCTTC.

V and J are TRBV29-1 and TRBJ2-7; a possible D gene is TRBD1 (5 bases). The CDR3 extends over 13 amino acids. Trimming removed 6 bases at V and 2 bases at J, with 14 bases between. Germline lookup yields CDR1 SQVTM and CDR2 ANQGSEA. The CDR3 region is CSVARVAAYEQYF. CDR3 nucleotide sequence: TGCAGCGTCGCCAGGGTCGCGGCCTACGAGCAGTACTTC.